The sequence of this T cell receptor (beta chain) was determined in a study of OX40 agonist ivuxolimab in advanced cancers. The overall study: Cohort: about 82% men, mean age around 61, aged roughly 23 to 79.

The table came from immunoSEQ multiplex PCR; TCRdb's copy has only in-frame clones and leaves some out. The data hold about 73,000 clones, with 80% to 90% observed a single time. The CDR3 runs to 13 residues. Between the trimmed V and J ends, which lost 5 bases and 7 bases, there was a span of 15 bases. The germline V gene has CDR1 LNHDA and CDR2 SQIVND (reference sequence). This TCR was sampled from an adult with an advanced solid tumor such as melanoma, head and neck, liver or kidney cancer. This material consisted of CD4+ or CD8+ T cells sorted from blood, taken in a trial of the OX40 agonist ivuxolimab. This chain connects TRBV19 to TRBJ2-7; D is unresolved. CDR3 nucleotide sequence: TGTGCCAGTAGTCGGCAGGTGGAGTCGGAGCAGTACTTC. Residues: CASSRQVESEQYF.